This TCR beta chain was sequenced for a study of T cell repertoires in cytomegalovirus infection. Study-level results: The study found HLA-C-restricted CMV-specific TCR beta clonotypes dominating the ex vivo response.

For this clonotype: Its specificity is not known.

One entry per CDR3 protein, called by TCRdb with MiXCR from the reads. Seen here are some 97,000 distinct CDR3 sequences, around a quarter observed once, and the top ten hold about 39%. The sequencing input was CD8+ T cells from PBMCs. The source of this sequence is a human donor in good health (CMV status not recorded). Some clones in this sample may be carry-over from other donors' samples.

The CDR3: CSAWDREQTRTYNEQFF. CDR3 in DNA: TGCAGTGCATGGGACAGGGAACAAACCAGAACCTACAATGAGCAGTTCTTC. V and J are TRBV20-1 and TRBJ2-1; the match to TRBD1 covers 9 bases. This CDR3 has 17 residues. Germline V CDR1 and CDR2: DFQATT, SNEGSKA (reference sequence). Trimming took 6 bases from V and 2 from J; bases not matched to a gene: 14.